This TCR beta chain was recorded in a study of blood T cell repertoires in COVID-19. Looking at the study overall: The samples span acute and convalescent COVID-19 from the United States, Italy and Spain. Sources were T cells, B-cell-depleted T cells, or PBMCs; the material itself was cDNA or gDNA.

Under the authors' procedure: Estimates of nucleated cell counts were drawn from the amplification of reference gene primers. The repertoire was sequenced with immunoSEQ multiplex PCR; TCRdb's copy has only in-frame clones and lacks some. That table supplies the V and J calls and clone size; D and trimming were determined from the DNA. The sample lists about 260,000 clones; 75% to 90% were seen once. This clone was observed at least ten times. CDR1 SGHNT and CDR2 YYREEE come from the germline V gene (reference sequence). The CDR3 loop spans 15 amino acids. With V trimmed by 0 bases and J by 10 bases, 9 bases remained unmatched.

This receptor was identified in a woman between 35 and 50 years old who had recovered from COVID-19. This chain links TRBV5-4 with TRBJ1-2, with TRBD1 matching over 10 bases. The material sequenced was peripheral blood. The CDR3 DNA sequence: TGTGCCAGCAGCTTGGCCGTAGGGGACAGGGGTGCCTACACCTTC. Translation gives CASSLAVGDRGAYTF. Filled out from reference TRBV5-4 and TRBJ1-2, the complete variable domain reads ETGVTQSPTHLIKTRGQQVTLRCSSQSGHNTVSWYQQALGQGPQFIFQYYREEENGRGNFPPRFSGLQFPNYSSELNVNALELDDSALYLCASSLAVGDRGAYTFGSGTRLTVV.